This TCR beta chain was captured in a study of T cell clonality in common variable immunodeficiency. General observations from the study: What drives increased CVID clonality needs T cell subpopulation sequencing.

CDR1 and CDR2 from the germline V gene are MRHNA and SNTAGT. The CDR3 covers 12 residues. V lost 2 bases to trimming and J lost 9 bases, with 8 bases between them. In its sample, this clone was seen many times. Its antigen is as yet unknown. The CDR3 end falls 3 residues outside the read, so it is completed with the germline J gene. Assay: immunoSEQ multiplex PCR; the TCRdb copy retains only in-frame clones and omits some. The sample has about 52,000 clones, none seen only once. The V call is TRBV6-4, the J call TRBJ2-1; no reliable D call. This receptor was taken from a person aged 18 to 70 in good health. Material for sequencing was peripheral blood mononuclear cells. The sequenced part of the CDR3 DNA is TGTGCCAGCAGTGACCGGGTTGGTGAG. It codes for CASSDRVGE. The full CDR3 is CASSDRVGEQFF.